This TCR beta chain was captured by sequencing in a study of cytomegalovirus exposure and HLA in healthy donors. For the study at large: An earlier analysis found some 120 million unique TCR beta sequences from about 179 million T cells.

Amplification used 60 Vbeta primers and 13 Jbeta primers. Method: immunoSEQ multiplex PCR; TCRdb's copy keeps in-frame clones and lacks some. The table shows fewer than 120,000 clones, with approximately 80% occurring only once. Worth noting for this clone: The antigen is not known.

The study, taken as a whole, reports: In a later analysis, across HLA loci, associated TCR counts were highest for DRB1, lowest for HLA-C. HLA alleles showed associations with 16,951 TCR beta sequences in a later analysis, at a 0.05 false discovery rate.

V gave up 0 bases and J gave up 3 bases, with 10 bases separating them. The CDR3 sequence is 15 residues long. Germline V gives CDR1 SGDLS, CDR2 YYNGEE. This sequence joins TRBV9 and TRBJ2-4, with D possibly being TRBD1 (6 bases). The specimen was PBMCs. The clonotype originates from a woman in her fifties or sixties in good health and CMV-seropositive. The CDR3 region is CASSVEGQSKNIQYF. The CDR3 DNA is TGTGCCAGCAGCGTAGAAGGACAGAGCAAAAACATTCAGTACTTC.